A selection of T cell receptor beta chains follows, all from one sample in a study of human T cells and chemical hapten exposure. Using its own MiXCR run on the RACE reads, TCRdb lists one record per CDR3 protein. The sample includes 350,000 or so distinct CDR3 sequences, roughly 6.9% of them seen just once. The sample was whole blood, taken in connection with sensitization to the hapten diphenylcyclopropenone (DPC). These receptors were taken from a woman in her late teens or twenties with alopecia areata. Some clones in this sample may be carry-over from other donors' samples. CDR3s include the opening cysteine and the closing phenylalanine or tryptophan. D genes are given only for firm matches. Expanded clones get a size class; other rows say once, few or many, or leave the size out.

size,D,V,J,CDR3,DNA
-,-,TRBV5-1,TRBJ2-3,CASSSDPGTDTQYF,TGCGCCAGCAGCTCTGATCCAGGGACAGATACGCAGTATTTT
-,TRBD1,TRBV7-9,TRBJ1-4,CASSPLLGTGEEKLFF,TGTGCCAGCAGCCCACTCCTAGGGACAGGGGAGGAAAAACTGTTTTTT
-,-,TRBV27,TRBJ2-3,CASSLVPITDTQYF,TGTGCCAGCAGTTTAGTACCGATCACAGATACGCAGTATTTT
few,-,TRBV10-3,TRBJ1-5,CAISESTGTQNQPQHF,TGTGCCATCAGTGAGTCGACGGGGACTCAAAATCAGCCCCAGCATTTT
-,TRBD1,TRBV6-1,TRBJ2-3,CASRGSGTGSDTQYF,TGTGCCAGCAGAGGGTCCGGGACAGGGTCAGATACGCAGTATTTT
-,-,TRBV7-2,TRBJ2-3,CASSQTFQGRFTLSTDTQYF,TGTGCCAGCAGCCAGACCTTTCAGGGGAGATTTACCCTTAGCACAGATACGCAGTATTTT
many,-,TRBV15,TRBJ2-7,CATSRDKSYEQYF,TGTGCCACCAGCAGAGACAAGTCCTACGAGCAGTACTTC
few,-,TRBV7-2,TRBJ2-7,CASSLEVYRDYEQYF,TGTGCCAGCAGCTTAGAAGTATACAGGGACTACGAGCAGTACTTC
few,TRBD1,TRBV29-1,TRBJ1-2,CSVGQGGYGYTF,TGCAGCGTTGGACAGGGGGGATATGGCTACACCTTC
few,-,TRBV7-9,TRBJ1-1,CASAGQGGTEAFF,TGTGCCAGCGCTGGGCAGGGAGGGACTGAAGCTTTCTTT
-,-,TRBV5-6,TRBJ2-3,CASSLRGNTDTQYF,TGTGCCAGCAGCTTAAGGGGGAACACAGATACGCAGTATTTT
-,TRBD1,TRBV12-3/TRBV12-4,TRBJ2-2,CASSGTGSNTGELFF,TGTGCCAGCAGCGGGACAGGGTCGAACACCGGGGAGCTGTTTTTT
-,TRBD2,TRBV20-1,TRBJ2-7,CSAWTSGDYEQYF,TGCAGTGCTTGGACTAGCGGGGACTACGAGCAGTACTTC
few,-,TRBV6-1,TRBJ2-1,CASSENLIGGSEQFF,TGTGCCAGCAGTGAAAATCTCATAGGGGGAAGTGAGCAGTTCTTC
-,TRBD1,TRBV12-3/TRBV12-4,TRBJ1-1,CASTADRGNTEAFF,TGTGCCAGCACCGCGGACAGGGGGAACACTGAAGCTTTCTTT
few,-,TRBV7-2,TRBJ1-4,CASSLARGVEKLFF,TGTGCCAGCAGCTTAGCGCGGGGCGTGGAAAAACTGTTTTTT
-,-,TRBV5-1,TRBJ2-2,CASSLSLPNTGELFF,TGCGCCAGCAGCTTGTCCCTACCGAACACCGGGGAGCTGTTTTTT
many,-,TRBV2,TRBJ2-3,CASIYHPDLNSDTQYF,TGTGCCAGCATTTATCATCCCGACCTTAACTCAGATACGCAGTATTTT
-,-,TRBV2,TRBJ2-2,CAGKDRPRDTGELFF,TGTGCCGGAAAAGACAGGCCCCGGGACACCGGGGAGCTGTTTTTT
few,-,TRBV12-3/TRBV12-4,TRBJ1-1,CASTARGAYVTEAFF,TGTGCCAGCACCGCACGGGGGGCTTATGTCACTGAAGCTTTCTTT
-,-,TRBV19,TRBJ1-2,CASSIGVNYGYTF,TGTGCCAGTAGTATAGGAGTGAACTATGGCTACACCTTC
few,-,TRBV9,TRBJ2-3,CASGPGPRGDTQYF,TGTGCCAGTGGACCGGGACCGCGAGGAGATACGCAGTATTTT